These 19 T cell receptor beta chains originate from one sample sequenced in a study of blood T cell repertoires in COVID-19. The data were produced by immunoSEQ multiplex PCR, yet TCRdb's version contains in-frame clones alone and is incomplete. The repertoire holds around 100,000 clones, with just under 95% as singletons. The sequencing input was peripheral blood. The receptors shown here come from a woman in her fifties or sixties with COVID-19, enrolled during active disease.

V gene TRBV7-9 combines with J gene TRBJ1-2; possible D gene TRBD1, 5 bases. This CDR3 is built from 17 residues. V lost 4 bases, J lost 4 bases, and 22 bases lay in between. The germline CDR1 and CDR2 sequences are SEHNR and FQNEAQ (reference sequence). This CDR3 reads CASSSRSGPQQLYGYTF. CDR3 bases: TGTGCCAGCAGCTCACGGTCAGGGCCCCAGCAACTCTATGGCTACACCTTC.

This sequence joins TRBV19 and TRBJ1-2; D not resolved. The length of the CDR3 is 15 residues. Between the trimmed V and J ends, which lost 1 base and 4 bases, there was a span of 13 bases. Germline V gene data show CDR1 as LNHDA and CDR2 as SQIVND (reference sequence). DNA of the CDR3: TGTGCCAGTAGTATAGGGGCGTCTACGGTCTATGGCTACACCTTC. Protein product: CASSIGASTVYGYTF.

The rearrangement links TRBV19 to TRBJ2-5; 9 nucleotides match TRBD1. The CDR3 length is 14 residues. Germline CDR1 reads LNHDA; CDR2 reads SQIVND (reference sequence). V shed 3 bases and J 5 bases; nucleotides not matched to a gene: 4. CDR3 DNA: TGTGCCAGTAGTATTACAGGGGGCGACGAGACCCAGTACTTC. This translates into CASSITGGDETQYF.

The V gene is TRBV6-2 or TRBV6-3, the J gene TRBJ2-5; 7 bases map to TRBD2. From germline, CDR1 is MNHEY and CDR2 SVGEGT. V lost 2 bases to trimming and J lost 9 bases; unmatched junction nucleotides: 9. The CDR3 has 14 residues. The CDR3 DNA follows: TGTGCCAGCAGTTACCCGGGGGGAGAGGAGGCCCAGTACTTC. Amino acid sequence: CASSYPGGEEAQYF.

The CDR3 loop reads CASSDPYSGGPRETQYF. The CDR3 DNA follows: TGTGCCAGCAGTGATCCCTACAGCGGGGGGCCGCGGGAGACCCAGTACTTC. The chain joins TRBV25-1 to TRBJ2-5, with TRBD2 matching over 9 bases. V shed 3 bases and J 5 bases; nucleotides not matched to a gene: 13. CDR1 is MGHDK and CDR2 is SYGVNS in the germline V gene. The CDR3 covers 17 residues.

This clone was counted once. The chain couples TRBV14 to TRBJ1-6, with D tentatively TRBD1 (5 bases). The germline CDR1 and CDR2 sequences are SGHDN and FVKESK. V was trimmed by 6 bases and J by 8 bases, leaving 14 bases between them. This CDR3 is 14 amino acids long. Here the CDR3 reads CASRRGLRDSPLHF. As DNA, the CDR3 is TGTGCCAGCAGAAGGGGCCTGAGAGATTCACCCCTCCACTTT.

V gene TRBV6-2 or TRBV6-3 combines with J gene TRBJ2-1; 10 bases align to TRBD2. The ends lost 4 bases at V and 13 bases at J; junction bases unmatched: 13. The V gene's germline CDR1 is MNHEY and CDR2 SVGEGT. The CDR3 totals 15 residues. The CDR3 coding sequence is TGTGCCAGCAGTTCGACTAGCGGGTTCGACGGGCACCAGTTCTTC. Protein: CASSSTSGFDGHQFF.

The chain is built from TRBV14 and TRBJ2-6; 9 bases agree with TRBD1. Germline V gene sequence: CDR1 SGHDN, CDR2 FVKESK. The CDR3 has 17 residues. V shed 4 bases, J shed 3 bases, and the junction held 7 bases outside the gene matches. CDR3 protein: CASSPLQGAGGANVLTF. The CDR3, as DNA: TGTGCCAGCAGCCCTTTACAGGGGGCAGGTGGGGCCAACGTCCTGACTTTC.

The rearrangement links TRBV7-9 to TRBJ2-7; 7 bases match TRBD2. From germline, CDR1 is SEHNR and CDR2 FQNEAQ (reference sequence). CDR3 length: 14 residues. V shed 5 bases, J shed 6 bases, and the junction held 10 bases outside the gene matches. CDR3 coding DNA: TGTGCCAGCAGCGAGGGGCGAGCGGGGCGCGAGCAGTACTTC. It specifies CASSEGRAGREQYF.

The CDR3 sequence: CASSILGGRAFF. The CDR3 nucleotides are TGTGCCAGCAGTATTCTCGGGGGAAGGGCTTTCTTT. The rearrangement joins TRBV28 to TRBJ1-1, with a possible D match to TRBD1 (5 bases). The V gene's germline CDR1 is MDHEN and CDR2 SYDVKM. Trimming shortened V by 5 bases and J by 11 bases, and 15 bases separated the two germline ends. The CDR3 is 12 amino acids.

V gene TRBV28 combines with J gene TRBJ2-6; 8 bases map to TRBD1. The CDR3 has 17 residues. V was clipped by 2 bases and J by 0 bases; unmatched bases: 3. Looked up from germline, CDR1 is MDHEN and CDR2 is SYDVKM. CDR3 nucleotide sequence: TGTGCCAGCAGTTTAACAGGGGGTATCTCTGGGGCCAACGTCCTGACTTTC. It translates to CASSLTGGISGANVLTF.

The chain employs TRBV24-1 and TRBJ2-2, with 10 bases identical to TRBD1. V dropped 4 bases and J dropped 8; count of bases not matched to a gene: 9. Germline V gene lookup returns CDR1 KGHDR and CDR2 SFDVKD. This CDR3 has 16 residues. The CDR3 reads CATSDPGQGIRGELFF. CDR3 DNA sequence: TGTGCCACCAGTGACCCGGGACAGGGGATTCGTGGGGAGCTGTTTTTT.

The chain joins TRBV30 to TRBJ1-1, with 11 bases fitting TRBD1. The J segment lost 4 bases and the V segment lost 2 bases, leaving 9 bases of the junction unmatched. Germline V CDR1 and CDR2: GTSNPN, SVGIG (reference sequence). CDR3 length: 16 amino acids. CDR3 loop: CAWSSGTGGRTTEAFF. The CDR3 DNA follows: TGTGCCTGGAGTAGCGGGACAGGGGGAAGGACCACTGAAGCTTTCTTT.

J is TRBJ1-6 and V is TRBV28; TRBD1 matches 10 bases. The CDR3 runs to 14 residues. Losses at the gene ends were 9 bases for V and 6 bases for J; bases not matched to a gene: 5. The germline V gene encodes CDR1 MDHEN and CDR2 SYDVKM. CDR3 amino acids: CASDRGLANSPLHF. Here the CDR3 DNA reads TGTGCCAGTGACAGGGGGCTGGCTAATTCACCCCTCCACTTT.

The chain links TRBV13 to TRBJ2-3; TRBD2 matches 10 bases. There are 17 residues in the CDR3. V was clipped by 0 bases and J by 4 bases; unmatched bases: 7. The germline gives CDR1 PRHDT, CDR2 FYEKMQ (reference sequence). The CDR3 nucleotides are TGTGCCAGCAGCTTAGGCCATCTAGCGGGGGTATCAGATACGCAGTATTTT. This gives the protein CASSLGHLAGVSDTQYF.

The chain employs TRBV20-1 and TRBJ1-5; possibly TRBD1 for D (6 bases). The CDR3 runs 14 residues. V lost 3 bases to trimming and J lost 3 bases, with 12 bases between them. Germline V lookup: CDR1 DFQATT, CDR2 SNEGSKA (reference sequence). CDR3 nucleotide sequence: TGCAGTGCTAGTGGCCCAGGGGTCAATCAGCCCCAGCATTTT. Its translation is CSASGPGVNQPQHF.

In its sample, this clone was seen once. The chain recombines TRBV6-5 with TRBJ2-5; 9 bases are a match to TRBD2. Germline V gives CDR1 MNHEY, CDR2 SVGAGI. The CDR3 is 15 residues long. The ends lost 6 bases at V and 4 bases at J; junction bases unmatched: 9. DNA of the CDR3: TGTGCCAGCAGCGCGGAGGGACTAGCTGTAGAGACCCAGTACTTC. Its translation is CASSAEGLAVETQYF.

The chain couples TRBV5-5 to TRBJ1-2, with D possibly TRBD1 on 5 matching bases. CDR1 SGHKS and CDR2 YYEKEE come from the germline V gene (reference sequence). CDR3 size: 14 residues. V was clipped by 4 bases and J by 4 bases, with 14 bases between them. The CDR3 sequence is CASSQTGTVYGYTF. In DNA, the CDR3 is TGTGCCAGCAGCCAAACAGGTACCGTCTATGGCTACACCTTC.

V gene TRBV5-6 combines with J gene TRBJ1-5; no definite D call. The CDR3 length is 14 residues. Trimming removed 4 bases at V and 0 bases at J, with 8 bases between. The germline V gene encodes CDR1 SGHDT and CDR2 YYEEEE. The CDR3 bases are TGTGCCAGCAGCCGGAGGTATAGCAATCAGCCCCAGCATTTT. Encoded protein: CASSRRYSNQPQHF.